This record looks at one T cell receptor (beta chain) sequence and its context. The antigen is not known. CDR1 and CDR2 from the germline V gene are SNHLY and FYNNEI. V was cut by 6 bases and J by 6 bases, with 23 bases left in between. The CDR3 sequence is 16 residues long. These data are taken from a study of T cell responses to AZD1222 COVID-19 vaccine. Study findings and constraints: When two AZD1222 doses had been given, Spike-specific TCR breadth and depth rose.

This table comes from immunoSEQ multiplex PCR, and its TCRdb copy is limited to in-frame clones, with some not included. The sample includes some 110,000 clones, 89% seen only once; the top ten take approximately 18%. The chain combines TRBV2 with TRBJ1-2, with D possibly TRBD1 on 6 matching bases. The clonotype comes from an adult in good health. The input for sequencing was peripheral blood, taken on day 0 of AZD1222 vaccination. DNA for the CDR3: TGTGCCAGCAGACTACAAACTTGGACAGAGGGGAATGGCTACACCTTC. Translating it yields CASRLQTWTEGNGYTF.